This T cell receptor beta chain was obtained from a study of T cell responses to AZD1222 COVID-19 vaccine. This clone was seen only once. No antigen is known for it. Study-level findings and limits: Spike-specific TCR repertoires showed rising breadth and depth after two AZD1222 doses. Donors were largely white British and mainly female; clonal diversity was possibly underestimated.

V shed 4 bases and J shed 4 bases, with 4 bases lying between them. The CDR3 runs 10 residues. CDR1 and CDR2 from the germline V gene are DFQATT and SNEGSKA (reference sequence). Profiling relied on immunoSEQ multiplex PCR, and the TCRdb table lists in-frame clones only, not all of them. The sample carries around 96,000 clones, approximately 90% recorded once. It was second doses at about 4 or about 12 weeks that were pooled. This sequence joins TRBV20-1 and TRBJ1-2; the D is unclear. This receptor was taken from an adult who received the AZD1222 COVID-19 vaccine. This sample comprised peripheral blood, obtained 28 days after the second AZD1222 dose. The CDR3 nucleotides read TGCAGTGCTAACAGCTATGGCTACACCTTC. Its translation: CSANSYGYTF.